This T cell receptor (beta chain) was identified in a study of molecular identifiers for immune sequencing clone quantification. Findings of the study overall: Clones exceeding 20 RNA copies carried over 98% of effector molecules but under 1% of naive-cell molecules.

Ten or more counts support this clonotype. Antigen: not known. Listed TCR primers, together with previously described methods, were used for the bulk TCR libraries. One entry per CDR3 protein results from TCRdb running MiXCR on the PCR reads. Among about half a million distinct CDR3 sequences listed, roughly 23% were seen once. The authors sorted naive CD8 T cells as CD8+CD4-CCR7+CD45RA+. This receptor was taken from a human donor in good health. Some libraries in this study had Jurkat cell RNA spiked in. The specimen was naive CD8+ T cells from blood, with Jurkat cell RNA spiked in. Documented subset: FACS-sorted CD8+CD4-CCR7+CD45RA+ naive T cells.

In DNA form, the CDR3 reads TGCGCCAGCAGCCAGTACAGGCGGCCGAACACTGAAGCTTTCTTT. Protein: CASSQYRRPNTEAFF. V is TRBV4-3 and J is TRBJ1-1, with a weak D call TRBD1 (5 bases). The V end lost 3 bases, the J end lost 1 base, and 12 bases lay between the germline ends. The CDR3 extends over 15 amino acids. Germline lookup yields CDR1 LGHNA and CDR2 YSLEER.